This T cell receptor beta chain was recorded in a study of T cell changes during pregnancy in multiple sclerosis. Data came from immunoSEQ multiplex PCR; TCRdb stores just in-frame clones and leaves some out. Of over 25,000 clones detected, about 88% appear once; the ten largest clones hold over 8.5%. The CDR3 loop spans 17 amino acids. Germline V lookup: CDR1 SGHNT, CDR2 YYREEE (reference sequence). V was pared by 4 bases and J by 3 bases, with 13 bases of the junction left unmatched. This receptor was obtained from a female donor with multiple sclerosis, enrolled in a pregnancy study. Here the sequenced sample was CD8+ T cells from peripheral blood mononuclear cells, taken in the third trimester of pregnancy. The chain is built from TRBV5-4 and TRBJ2-7; 10 positions agree with TRBD1. The CDR3 nucleotides read TGTGCCAGCAGCCTGTTCACCCGGGACAGGGGAATCTACGAGCAGTACTTC. Translation: CASSLFTRDRGIYEQYF. Combining the CDR3 with reference TRBV5-4 and TRBJ2-7 gives the whole variable domain ETGVTQSPTHLIKTRGQQVTLRCSSQSGHNTVSWYQQALGQGPQFIFQYYREEENGRGNFPPRFSGLQFPNYSSELNVNALELDDSALYLCASSLFTRDRGIYEQYFGPGTRLTVT.